This T cell receptor beta chain was recovered during a study of CD8 T cells in Susac syndrome. The RNA, about 0.5 to 1 ug, was put through reverse transcription using random hexamers. TCRdb passed the immunoSEQ multiplex PCR reads through MiXCR, listing each CDR3 protein once. Among about 190,000 distinct CDR3 sequences, roughly 94% were seen once, and the ten largest hold about 0.15%. Sequencing used CD8+ T cells from PBMCs. This TCR derives from a human donor with Susac syndrome.

The CDR3 here is CSPLASGEPNEQFF. CDR3 bases: TGCAGTCCCCTTGCTAGCGGGGAACCCAATGAGCAGTTCTTC. This chain joins TRBV20-1 and TRBJ2-1; TRBD2 matches at 9 bases. Germline V lookup: CDR1 DFQATT, CDR2 SNEGSKA (reference sequence). V lost 8 bases, J lost 6 bases, and 11 bases stayed unmatched. The length of the CDR3 is 14 residues.